The T cell receptor beta chain under discussion was sequenced for a study of blood T cell repertoires in COVID-19. Trimming pared 3 bases from V and 5 bases from J, leaving 16 bases between. The CDR3 loop spans 15 amino acids. Looked up from germline, CDR1 is MGHRA and CDR2 is YSYEKL. Those enrolled, adults aged roughly 18 to 95 years, came from about two dozen US areas. Only in-frame clones appear in the TCRdb table, and some are missing; sequencing was by immunoSEQ multiplex PCR. This table has 200,000 to 250,000 clones, 75% to 90% appearing once. The sample consisted of PBMCs or T cells enriched from blood (not recorded which). The origin of this receptor is a middle-aged woman with acute COVID-19. The genes are TRBV4-1 and TRBJ1-1; maybe TRBD1 (6 bases). The CDR3: CASSQGRAGVTEAFF. In nucleotides, the CDR3 is TGCGCCAGCAGCCAGGGGCGGGCAGGGGTTACTGAAGCTTTCTTT.